The 26 T cell receptor beta chains reported below all come from one sample, sequenced in a study of T cell repertoires and HLA-DP antigens. Repertoires were generated with immunoSEQ multiplex PCR, while TCRdb's copy carries only in-frame clones and drops some. The table includes some 89,000 clones, around nine tenths detected once. Their cognate antigens are unknown. The sequencing input was CD4+ T cells from PBMCs. The receptor source for this set is a man aged 50 to 60 in good health and CMV-seronegative.

The chain carries TRBV19 and TRBJ1-5; tentative D call: TRBD1 (5 bases). CDR3 length equals 16 residues. V was pared by 5 bases and J by 0 bases, with 14 bases between. Germline CDR1 reads LNHDA; CDR2 reads SQIVND (reference sequence). CDR3 protein: CASSGGQTYSNQPQHF. In DNA form, the CDR3 reads TGTGCCAGTAGTGGGGGTCAAACTTATAGCAATCAGCCCCAGCATTTT.

The rearrangement links TRBV30 to TRBJ2-7, with D possibly being TRBD1 or TRBD2 (5 bases each). V lost 3 bases to trimming and J lost 3 bases, with 6 bases between them. The germline V gene has CDR1 GTSNPN and CDR2 SVGIG (reference sequence). CDR3 length: 11 residues. Here the CDR3 reads CAWRRGYEQYF. The CDR3 coding sequence is TGTGCCTGGAGGAGGGGCTACGAGCAGTACTTC.

The rearrangement links TRBV4-2 to TRBJ2-3; D might be TRBD1 or TRBD2, each matching 6 bases. Germline V gives CDR1 LGHNA, CDR2 YNFKEQ. This CDR3 contains 18 residues. Trimming took off 4 bases at V and 2 bases at J, with 22 bases between the two ends. CDR3 residues: CASSRSGETGGDTDTQYF. As DNA, the CDR3 is TGTGCCAGCAGCCGGTCGGGGGAGACTGGGGGCGACACAGATACGCAGTATTTT.

V and J are TRBV27 and TRBJ1-5, with 10 nucleotides matching TRBD1. Germline-derived CDR1 and CDR2 are MNHEY and SMNVEV (reference sequence). With 2 bases clipped from V and 3 bases from J, the junction kept 7 bases outside the gene matches. There are 17 residues in the CDR3. The CDR3 sequence: CASSLRRQGAVNQPQHF. DNA for the CDR3: TGTGCCAGCAGTTTACGAAGACAGGGGGCAGTCAATCAGCCCCAGCATTTT.

The chain carries TRBV5-1 and TRBJ2-5; D uncertain. Trimming pared 0 bases from V and 5 bases from J, leaving 11 bases between. The CDR3 spans 14 residues. Germline V gives CDR1 SGHRS, CDR2 YFSETQ. The CDR3 nucleotides read TGCGCCAGCAGCTTGGGGAGTCGGGTCGAGACCCAGTACTTC. Translating gives CASSLGSRVETQYF.

V and J are TRBV2 and TRBJ2-3; D unresolved. The CDR3 covers 14 residues. From germline, CDR1 is SNHLY and CDR2 FYNNEI. Trimming removed 6 bases at V and 1 base at J, with 11 bases between. The CDR3 loop is CASRQAPGTDTQYF. The CDR3 bases are TGTGCCAGCAGACAAGCCCCTGGCACAGATACGCAGTATTTT.

This rearrangement joins TRBV19 to TRBJ1-1; 7 bases are a match to TRBD1. In germline, CDR1 is LNHDA, CDR2 SQIVND (reference sequence). V shed 4 bases, J shed 3 bases, and the junction held 2 bases outside the gene matches. CDR3 length equals 13 residues. In DNA, the CDR3 is TGTGCCAGTAGTACCACAGGGGACACTGAAGCTTTCTTT. It translates to CASSTTGDTEAFF.

The chain uses TRBV9 and TRBJ2-1, with a tentative D call TRBD2 (5 bases). CDR3 length equals 16 residues. Germline V lookup: CDR1 SGDLS, CDR2 YYNGEE. Trimming left V 0 bases short and J 9 bases short, with 19 bases between. CDR3 region: CASSVGVAGYSGEQFF. For the CDR3, the DNA is TGTGCCAGCAGCGTAGGCGTTGCGGGCTACAGCGGTGAGCAGTTCTTC.

The count of this clone is one. The chain combines TRBV7-2 with TRBJ2-7; TRBD2 agrees at 7 bases. Looked up from germline, CDR1 is SGHTA and CDR2 is FQGNSA. The CDR3 extends over 16 amino acids. With 5 bases clipped from V and 2 bases from J, the junction kept 12 bases outside the gene matches. CDR3 amino acids: CASSLRTSPGPYEQYF. In nucleotides, the CDR3 is TGTGCCAGCAGCCTCCGGACTAGTCCCGGACCCTACGAGCAGTACTTC. The full variable domain, rest sourced from reference TRBV7-2 and TRBJ2-7, is GAGVSQSPSNKVTEKGKDVELRCDPISGHTALYWYRQSLGQGLEFLIYFQGNSAPDKSGLPSDRFSAERTGGSVSTLTIQRTQQEDSAVYLCASSLRTSPGPYEQYFGPGTRLTVT.

The chain is built from TRBV7-9 and TRBJ2-2; maybe TRBD2 (6 bases). Trimming left V 6 bases short and J 7 bases short, with 12 bases between. Germline-derived CDR1 and CDR2 are SEHNR and FQNEAQ (reference sequence). CDR3 size: 13 residues. CDR3 DNA: TGTGCCAGCAGAGCGGACGGGGGCGGGGAGCTGTTTTTT. Translating it yields CASRADGGGELFF. The complete variable domain, with remaining parts taken from reference TRBV7-9 and TRBJ2-2, reads DTGVSQNPRHKITKRGQNVTFRCDPISEHNRLYWYRQTLGQGPEFLTYFQNEAQLEKSRLLSDRFSAERPKGSFSTLEIQRTEQGDSAMYLCASRADGGGELFFGEGSRLTVL.

The V and J genes are TRBV7-2 and TRBJ1-2; no definite D call. From germline, CDR1 is SGHTA and CDR2 FQGNSA. The germline V and J ends were trimmed by 1 base and 7 bases, with 13 bases remaining between them. The CDR3 extends over 14 amino acids. CDR3 nucleotides: TGTGCCAGCAGCTTAGACTCCGGGGAACGTGGCTACACCTTC. Amino acids: CASSLDSGERGYTF. Variable domain in full (rest from reference TRBV7-2 and TRBJ1-2): GAGVSQSPSNKVTEKGKDVELRCDPISGHTALYWYRQSLGQGLEFLIYFQGNSAPDKSGLPSDRFSAERTGGSVSTLTIQRTQQEDSAVYLCASSLDSGERGYTFGSGTRLTVV.

The gene calls are TRBV4-3 and TRBJ2-1, with TRBD1 matching 12 bases. Germline V CDR1 and CDR2: LGHNA, YSLEER. The CDR3 sequence is 16 residues long. V trimming: 2 bases; J trimming: 8 bases; junction bases outside the gene matches: 7. This CDR3 reads CASSQLTGTGGDEQFF. CDR3 bases: TGCGCCAGCAGCCAACTCACCGGGACAGGGGGCGATGAGCAGTTCTTC.

CDR3 region: CASSYDGGKETQYF. The DNA of the CDR3 is TGTGCCAGCAGTTACGACGGGGGTAAGGAGACCCAGTACTTC. The V and J genes are TRBV6-6 and TRBJ2-5, with a possible D match to TRBD2 (6 bases). The CDR3 totals 14 residues. CDR1 is MNHNY and CDR2 is SVGAGI in the germline V gene (reference sequence). The V end lost 2 bases, the J end lost 5 bases, and 12 bases lay between the germline ends.

The V call is TRBV6-1, the J call TRBJ2-5; D is perhaps TRBD1 (5 bases). This CDR3 comprises 15 residues. The V gene's germline CDR1 is MNHNS and CDR2 SASEGT. V lost 6 bases to trimming and J lost 4 bases, with 18 bases between them. The CDR3 sequence: CASRPQGLSSETQYF. The CDR3 DNA sequence: TGTGCCAGCAGGCCCCAGGGTCTTTCATCAGAGACCCAGTACTTC.

This clone was detected once. V and J are TRBV11-2 and TRBJ2-7; 14 bases agree with TRBD2. The junction had 12 bases not matched to a gene; V was cut back by 5 bases and J by 12 bases. In germline, CDR1 is SGHAT, CDR2 FQNNGV. The CDR3 totals 15 residues. The DNA for the CDR3 is TGTGCCAGCAGCGAGTTGACTAGCGGGAGGGCCGGTAGGTACTTC. This gives the protein CASSELTSGRAGRYF.

This chain uses TRBV28 with TRBJ2-7; D is perhaps TRBD1 (5 bases). CDR3 length equals 14 residues. Trimming removed 5 bases from V and 4 bases from J, with 15 bases in between. CDR1 is MDHEN and CDR2 is SYDVKM in the germline V gene. DNA for the CDR3: TGTGCCAGCAGTCCAAGGGGCCGAAAATACGAGCAGTACTTC. Its protein is CASSPRGRKYEQYF.

The chain is built from TRBV30 and TRBJ1-5; TRBD1 is a possible D gene (6 bases). V lost 5 bases to trimming and J lost 3 bases, with 11 bases between them. Germline CDR1 GTSNPN, CDR2 SVGIG (reference sequence). The CDR3 length is 13 residues. Here the CDR3 reads CAWGRDTNQPQHF. As DNA, the CDR3 is TGTGCCTGGGGCCGGGACACCAATCAGCCCCAGCATTTT.

The chain couples TRBV29-1 to TRBJ2-1, with D unresolved. V was cut by 7 bases and J by 0 bases, with 7 bases left in between. The CDR3 extends over 12 amino acids. Germline CDR1 SQVTM, CDR2 ANQGSEA. The CDR3: CSGRLSYNEQFF. CDR3 nucleotide sequence: TGCAGCGGCAGGCTCTCCTACAATGAGCAGTTCTTC.

This rearrangement joins TRBV4-3 to TRBJ2-7, with 10 bases aligning to TRBD2. CDR3 length: 18 amino acids. The germline CDR1 and CDR2 sequences are LGHNA and YSLEER. V shed 0 bases, J shed 0 bases, and the junction held 8 bases outside the gene matches. The CDR3 reads CASSQDRAGGLLSYEQYF. The DNA for the CDR3 is TGCGCCAGCAGCCAAGATCGAGCGGGAGGGCTCCTCTCCTACGAGCAGTACTTC.

J is TRBJ1-3 and V is TRBV6-6, with D possibly matching TRBD1 (6 bases). V lost 6 bases and J lost 0, with 12 bases in between. Germline-derived CDR1 and CDR2 are MNHNY and SVGAGI (reference sequence). The CDR3 runs to 15 residues. CDR3 region: CASSKGQHSGNTIYF. CDR3 DNA: TGTGCCAGCAGCAAAGGACAGCACTCTGGAAACACCATATATTTT.

The J gene is TRBJ2-3, the V gene TRBV7-8; D is unclear. Trimming took 5 bases from V and 2 from J, leaving 20 bases between them. Germline lookup yields CDR1 SGHVS and CDR2 FQNEAQ. The CDR3 is 17 amino acids. DNA for the CDR3: TGTGCCAGCAGCCCTACGGTTCCGGACCGAGTCACAGATACGCAGTATTTT. Translation: CASSPTVPDRVTDTQYF.

The chain recombines TRBV10-3 with TRBJ2-7; 8 bases are a match to TRBD2. V shed 3 bases and J 0 bases; nucleotides not matched to a gene: 4. Germline V gene lookup returns CDR1 ENHRY and CDR2 SYGVKD. The CDR3 spans 15 residues. CDR3 DNA: TGTGCCATCAGTGAAGGACTAGCTAGCTCCTACGAGCAGTACTTC. It encodes CAISEGLASSYEQYF.

The rearrangement uses TRBV7-2 and TRBJ1-6; D is ambiguous. V was trimmed by 5 bases and J by 6 bases, leaving 11 bases between them. The germline gives CDR1 SGHTA, CDR2 FQGNSA. This CDR3 is 14 amino acids long. This CDR3 reads CASSEGLVNSPLHF. The CDR3, as DNA: TGTGCCAGCAGCGAAGGGCTAGTTAATTCACCCCTCCACTTT.

The J gene is TRBJ2-1, the V gene TRBV19, with 13 bases identical to TRBD2. This CDR3 is 17 amino acids long. Germline CDR1 reads LNHDA; CDR2 reads SQIVND (reference sequence). Trimming at V came to 8 bases and at J to 0 bases, leaving 7 bases not matched to a gene. The chain's CDR3 is CASRLAGGINSYNEQFF. For the CDR3, the DNA is TGTGCCAGTCGACTAGCGGGAGGTATCAACTCCTACAATGAGCAGTTCTTC.

This chain uses TRBV28 with TRBJ1-1; tentative D call: TRBD1 (5 bases). CDR1 and CDR2 (germline): MDHEN, SYDVKM. The CDR3 runs 13 residues. V was trimmed by 6 bases and J by 4 bases, leaving 12 bases between them. CDR3 protein: CASRPHGGTEAFF. CDR3 in DNA: TGTGCCAGCAGGCCCCATGGGGGCACTGAAGCTTTCTTT. The full variable domain, rest sourced from reference TRBV28 and TRBJ1-1, is DVKVTQSSRYLVKRTGEKVFLECVQDMDHENMFWYRQDPGLGLRLIYFSYDVKMKEKGDIPEGYSVSREKKERFSLILESASTNQTSMYLCASRPHGGTEAFFGQGTRLTVV.

The J gene is TRBJ2-2, the V gene TRBV5-1; 8 bases line up with TRBD2. Per the germline V gene, CDR1 is SGHRS and CDR2 is YFSETQ. J lost 0 bases, V lost 5 bases, and 3 bases had no gene match. The CDR3 is 15 residues long. The CDR3 protein is CASRQLAANTGELFF. CDR3 nucleotides: TGCGCCAGCAGGCAACTAGCGGCGAACACCGGGGAGCTGTTTTTT.